The rows below give T cell receptor beta chains drawn from one sample of a study of blood T cell repertoires in COVID-19. Some clones are missing from TCRdb's copy, which holds only in-frame ones; the method was immunoSEQ multiplex PCR. The profile shows 140,000 to 150,000 clones, approximately 80% of them singletons. The sample taken for sequencing was peripheral blood. The source is a man aged 55 to 70 with active or convalescent COVID-19. The CDR3 runs from the conserved cysteine through the conserved F or W. D genes are given only for firm matches. Clone size appears in some rows only: once, few, many, or a class for an expanded clone.

d_call | j_call | v_call | clone_size | cdr3_aa | cdr3_nt
. | TRBJ1-1 | TRBV10-3 | . | CAIRSREMNTEAFF | TGTGCCATCAGGTCAAGAGAAATGAACACTGAAGCTTTCTTT
. | TRBJ1-1 | TRBV4-3 | . | CASSQDGIRGTEAFF | TGCGCCAGCAGCCAAGATGGCATCAGGGGTACTGAAGCTTTCTTT
TRBD2 | TRBJ2-3 | TRBV24-1 | once | CATSDPTAGDIADTQYF | TGTGCCACCAGTGACCCAACAGCGGGAGATATCGCAGATACGCAGTATTTT
. | TRBJ2-7 | TRBV6-5 | . | CASSLDSYEQYF | TGTGCCAGCAGTTTAGACAGCTACGAGCAGTACTTC
TRBD1 | TRBJ2-2 | TRBV10-1 | . | CASSDADTGVVGELFF | TGCGCCAGCAGTGATGCGGATACAGGGGTGGTCGGGGAGCTGTTTTTT
. | TRBJ2-1 | TRBV6-2/TRBV6-3 | few | CASSPRGGDLSGYNEQFF | TGTGCCAGCAGCCCGAGGGGCGGGGACCTTTCGGGGTACAATGAGCAGTTCTTC
TRBD1 | TRBJ1-5 | TRBV4-1 | . | CASSQVRGPGSNQPQHF | TGCGCCAGCAGCCAAGTAAGGGGGCCCGGGAGCAATCAGCCCCAGCATTTT
TRBD1 | TRBJ1-2 | TRBV7-2 | . | CASSQQGVVRVGGYTF | TGTGCCAGCAGCCAGCAGGGGGTGGTCCGCGTTGGGGGCTACACCTTC
TRBD1 | TRBJ2-7 | TRBV5-1 | . | CASSLTGVTTNEQYF | TGCGCCAGCAGCTTGACAGGGGTGACGACTAACGAGCAGTACTTC
. | TRBJ1-5 | TRBV7-9 | . | CASSHPRGQTQHF | TGTGCCAGCAGCCATCCACGTGGACAAACCCAGCATTTT
. | TRBJ2-7 | TRBV2 | . | CASSKQVTYEQYF | TGTGCCAGCAGCAAACAGGTTACCTACGAGCAGTACTTC
TRBD1 | TRBJ1-2 | TRBV14 | many | CASSPGTGRGYTF | TGTGCCAGCAGCCCCGGGACAGGCCGGGGCTACACCTTC
TRBD1 | TRBJ2-1 | TRBV13 | . | CASSLGPGGEQFF | TGTGCCAGCAGCTTAGGCCCAGGGGGTGAGCAGTTCTTC
. | TRBJ2-3 | TRBV7-9 | . | CASSYGTHITDTQYF | TGTGCCAGCAGCTATGGGACTCACATCACAGATACGCAGTATTTT
TRBD2 | TRBJ2-1 | TRBV7-2 | few | CASSPRTSGFANNEQFF | TGTGCCAGCAGCCCCCGGACTAGCGGTTTCGCCAACAATGAGCAGTTCTTC
. | TRBJ2-7 | TRBV12-5 | . | CASGLGVQGTYEQYF | TGTGCTAGTGGTTTGGGGGTACAGGGAACCTACGAGCAGTACTTC
. | TRBJ1-2 | TRBV5-1 | . | CASSLGGRVSYTF | TGCGCCAGCAGCTTGGGGGGCCGAGTAAGCTACACCTTC
. | TRBJ1-2 | TRBV7-9 | . | CASSLETANYGYTF | TGTGCCAGCAGCTTAGAGACAGCTAACTATGGCTACACCTTC
TRBD1 | TRBJ2-1 | TRBV11-3 | . | CASSSRQGFYNEQFF | TGTGCCAGCAGCTCAAGACAGGGGTTTTACAATGAGCAGTTCTTC
TRBD1 | TRBJ1-5 | TRBV7-2 | . | CASSLVQGGNQPQHF | TGTGCCAGCAGCTTAGTGCAGGGGGGCAATCAGCCCCAGCATTTT
. | TRBJ1-5 | TRBV7-2 | . | CASSLAGGSINQPQHF | TGTGCCAGCAGCTTAGCAGGAGGCAGTATCAATCAGCCCCAGCATTTT
. | TRBJ2-1 | TRBV30 | . | CAWSITYNEQFF | TGTGCCTGGAGTATCACCTACAATGAGCAGTTCTTC
TRBD2 | TRBJ2-7 | TRBV11-1 | once | CASNHIAGGNQQYF | TGTGCCAGCAACCATATAGCGGGGGGGAACCAGCAGTACTTC
TRBD2 | TRBJ2-3 | TRBV27 | . | CASSLAGGITDTQYF | TGTGCCAGCAGTTTAGCGGGAGGGATCACAGATACGCAGTATTTT
. | TRBJ1-6 | TRBV11-2 | . | CASSLQYTAYNSPLHF | TGTGCCAGCAGCTTACAATACACAGCCTATAATTCACCCCTCCACTTT
. | TRBJ1-2 | TRBV11-2 | . | CASRSNARDTGFYGYTF | TGTGCCAGCAGATCAAACGCACGGGACACAGGATTTTATGGCTACACCTTC
. | TRBJ1-5 | TRBV6-1 | . | CASSETRRQPQHF | TGTGCCAGCAGTGAGACAAGGCGTCAGCCCCAGCATTTT
. | TRBJ2-3 | TRBV15 | once | CATNIGSGLSPDTQYF | TGTGCCACCAATATCGGGAGCGGCCTTTCTCCTGATACGCAGTATTTT
TRBD2 | TRBJ2-2 | TRBV7-8 | . | CASSLGTSGTYGELFF | TGTGCCAGCAGCCTCGGGACTAGCGGCACATACGGGGAGCTGTTTTTT
. | TRBJ1-1 | TRBV5-1 | once | CASSLERVNTEAFF | TGCGCCAGCAGCTTGGAACGAGTGAACACTGAAGCTTTCTTT
. | TRBJ1-1 | TRBV4-3 | . | CASSQAGTSNTEAFF | TGCGCCAGCAGCCAAGCCGGGACATCGAACACTGAAGCTTTCTTT
. | TRBJ1-1 | TRBV5-1 | . | CASSPIASRGEAFF | TGCGCCAGCAGCCCAATCGCCTCTAGGGGTGAAGCTTTCTTT
. | TRBJ1-1 | TRBV7-2 | . | CASSSTVNTEAFF | TGTGCCAGCAGCTCGACAGTGAACACTGAAGCTTTCTTT
. | TRBJ1-2 | TRBV5-1 | . | CASSGTGDYGYTF | TGCGCCAGCAGTGGTACGGGGGACTATGGCTACACCTTC
. | TRBJ1-1 | TRBV6-5 | . | CASSYEGRRMNTEAFF | TGTGCCAGCAGTTACGAGGGGAGGCGGATGAACACTGAAGCTTTCTTT
TRBD1 | TRBJ1-1 | TRBV9 | once | CASSVGQGNTEAFF | TGTGCCAGCAGCGTAGGACAGGGGAACACTGAAGCTTTCTTT
. | TRBJ2-2 | TRBV11-3 | . | CASSQRAGELFF | TGTGCCAGCAGTCAGAGGGCCGGGGAGCTGTTTTTT
. | TRBJ2-4 | TRBV19 | . | CASSIMGVGDIQYF | TGTGCCAGTAGTATTATGGGCGTCGGGGACATTCAGTACTTC
. | TRBJ1-3 | TRBV5-1 | . | CASSGGVRTDSGNTIYF | TGCGCCAGCAGCGGGGGGGTTAGGACAGACTCTGGAAACACCATATATTTT
TRBD1 | TRBJ1-1 | TRBV7-8 | . | CASSLATGGLTEAFF | TGTGCCAGCAGCTTAGCGACAGGGGGCTTGACTGAAGCTTTCTTT
TRBD1 | TRBJ1-2 | TRBV2 | few | CASSEGQRFYGYTF | TGTGCCAGCAGTGAGGGACAGCGCTTCTATGGCTACACCTTC
. | TRBJ1-5 | TRBV5-5 | . | CASSLVGGGGPQHF | TGTGCCAGCAGCTTGGTCGGGGGCGGGGGGCCCCAGCATTTT
. | TRBJ2-7 | TRBV29-1 | once | CSVEGGPGSYEQYF | TGCAGCGTTGAGGGCGGCCCGGGATCCTACGAGCAGTACTTC
. | TRBJ1-4 | TRBV6-5 | . | CASSYLRQGLEKLFF | TGTGCCAGCAGTTACTTGCGGCAGGGGTTGGAAAAACTGTTTTTT
TRBD2 | TRBJ2-3 | TRBV4-1 | . | CASSQARAGLAGDTDTQYF | TGCGCCAGCAGCCAAGCCCGCGCCGGACTAGCGGGGGACACAGATACGCAGTATTTT
. | TRBJ1-1 | TRBV5-1 | . | CASSPMSQAEAFF | TGCGCCAGCAGTCCCATGTCCCAGGCTGAAGCTTTCTTT
. | TRBJ1-3 | TRBV9 | . | CASSLDSSGNTIYF | TGTGCCAGCAGCCTAGACAGCTCTGGAAACACCATATATTTT
. | TRBJ1-2 | TRBV27 | . | CASSFAGLYGYTF | TGTGCCAGCAGTTTCGCAGGGTTATATGGCTACACCTTC
. | TRBJ1-1 | TRBV6-2/TRBV6-3 | few | CASSIQGYTEAFF | TGTGCCAGCAGTATTCAGGGTTACACTGAAGCTTTCTTT
. | TRBJ1-6 | TRBV9 | . | CASSVLGSAGGNSPLHF | TGTGCCAGCAGCGTACTAGGGTCGGCGGGGGGAAATTCACCCCTCCACTTT
TRBD2 | TRBJ2-1 | TRBV7-2 | . | CASSLLGLASGEQFF | TGTGCCAGCAGCTTGCTGGGACTAGCTTCGGGGGAGCAGTTCTTC
. | TRBJ1-5 | TRBV2 | few | CASSGQVNQPQHF | TGTGCCAGCAGTGGACAGGTGAATCAGCCCCAGCATTTT
TRBD1 | TRBJ1-2 | TRBV6-2/TRBV6-3 | . | CASSYRTGENYGYTF | TGTGCCAGCAGTTACCGGACAGGTGAAAACTATGGCTACACCTTC
. | TRBJ1-4 | TRBV5-1 | once | CASRRSSGEKLFF | TGCGCCAGCAGGAGATCCTCGGGGGAAAAACTGTTTTTT
. | TRBJ1-5 | TRBV6-5 | . | CASNRGQVGWPQHF | TGTGCCAGCAATAGGGGTCAGGTAGGGTGGCCCCAGCATTTT